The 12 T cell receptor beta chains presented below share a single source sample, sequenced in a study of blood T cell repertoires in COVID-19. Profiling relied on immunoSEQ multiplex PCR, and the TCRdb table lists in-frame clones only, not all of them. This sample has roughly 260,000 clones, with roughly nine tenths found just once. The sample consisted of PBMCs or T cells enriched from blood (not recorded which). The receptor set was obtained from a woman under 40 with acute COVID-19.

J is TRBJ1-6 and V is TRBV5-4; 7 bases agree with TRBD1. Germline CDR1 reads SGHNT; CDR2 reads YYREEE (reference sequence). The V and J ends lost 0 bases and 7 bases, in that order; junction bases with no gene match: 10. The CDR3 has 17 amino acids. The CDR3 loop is CASSLVFRAGGNSPLHF. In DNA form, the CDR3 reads TGTGCCAGCAGCTTGGTTTTTCGGGCAGGGGGGAATTCACCCCTCCACTTT.

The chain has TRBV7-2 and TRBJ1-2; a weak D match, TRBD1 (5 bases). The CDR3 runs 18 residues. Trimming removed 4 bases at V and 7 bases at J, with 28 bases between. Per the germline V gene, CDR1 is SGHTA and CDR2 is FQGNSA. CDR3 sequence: CASSYITLGLRRTGGYTF. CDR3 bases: TGTGCCAGCAGCTACATTACGCTGGGACTCCGGAGGACTGGTGGCTACACCTTC.

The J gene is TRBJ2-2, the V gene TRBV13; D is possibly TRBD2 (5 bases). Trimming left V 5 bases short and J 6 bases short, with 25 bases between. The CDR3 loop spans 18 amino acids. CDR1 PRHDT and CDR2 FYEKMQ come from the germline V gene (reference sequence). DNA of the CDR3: TGTGCCAGCAGCCCACGGTCCCAGAAGCGGTGGATCTCCGGGGAGCTGTTTTTT. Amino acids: CASSPRSQKRWISGELFF. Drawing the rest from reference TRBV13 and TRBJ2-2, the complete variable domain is AAGVIQSPRHLIKEKRETATLKCYPIPRHDTVYWYQQGPGQDPQFLISFYEKMQSDKGSIPDRFSAQQFSDYHSELNMSSLELGDSALYFCASSPRSQKRWISGELFFGEGSRLTVL.

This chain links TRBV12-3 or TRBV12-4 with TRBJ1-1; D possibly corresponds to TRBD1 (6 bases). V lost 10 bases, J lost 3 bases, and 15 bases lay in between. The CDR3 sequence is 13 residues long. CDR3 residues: CATRGGGYTEAFF. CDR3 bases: TGTGCCACCAGGGGTGGGGGGTACACTGAAGCTTTCTTT.

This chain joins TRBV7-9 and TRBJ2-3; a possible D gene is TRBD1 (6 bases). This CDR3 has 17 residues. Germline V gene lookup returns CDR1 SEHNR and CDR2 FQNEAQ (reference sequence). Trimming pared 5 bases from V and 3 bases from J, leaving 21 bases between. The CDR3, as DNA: TGTGCCAGCAGCCTCCTCTTGGGACAAGGACGTACAGATACGCAGTATTTT. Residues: CASSLLLGQGRTDTQYF.

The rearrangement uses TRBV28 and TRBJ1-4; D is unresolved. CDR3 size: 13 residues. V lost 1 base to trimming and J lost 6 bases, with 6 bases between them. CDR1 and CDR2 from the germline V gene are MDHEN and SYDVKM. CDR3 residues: CASSLFLDEKLFF. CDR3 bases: TGTGCCAGCAGTTTATTCCTTGATGAAAAACTGTTTTTT.

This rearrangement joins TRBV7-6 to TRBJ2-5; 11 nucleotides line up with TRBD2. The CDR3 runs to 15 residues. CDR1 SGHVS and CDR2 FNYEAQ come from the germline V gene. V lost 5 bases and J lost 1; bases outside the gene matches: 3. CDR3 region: CASSRTSGLQETQYF. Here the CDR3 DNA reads TGTGCCAGCAGCCGGACTAGCGGGCTCCAAGAGACCCAGTACTTC.

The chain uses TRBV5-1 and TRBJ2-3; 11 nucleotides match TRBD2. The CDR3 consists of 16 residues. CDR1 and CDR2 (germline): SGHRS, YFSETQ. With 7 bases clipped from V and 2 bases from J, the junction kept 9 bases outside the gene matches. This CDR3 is CASRAGTSGSTDTQYF. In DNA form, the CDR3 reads TGCGCCAGCCGAGCCGGGACTAGCGGATCCACAGATACGCAGTATTTT.

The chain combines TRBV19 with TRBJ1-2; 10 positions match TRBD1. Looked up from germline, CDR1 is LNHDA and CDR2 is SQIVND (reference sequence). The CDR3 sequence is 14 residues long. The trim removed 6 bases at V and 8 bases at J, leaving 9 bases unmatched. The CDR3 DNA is TGTGCCAGTAGCGAGACAGGGGGCGCCGCCGGCTACACCTTC. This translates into CASSETGGAAGYTF.

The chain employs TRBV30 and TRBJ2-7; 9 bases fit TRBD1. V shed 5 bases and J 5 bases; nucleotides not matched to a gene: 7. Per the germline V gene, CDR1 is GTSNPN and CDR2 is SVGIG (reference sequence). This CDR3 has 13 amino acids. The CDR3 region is CAWEQGAGDEQYF. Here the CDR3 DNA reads TGTGCCTGGGAACAGGGGGCAGGGGACGAGCAGTACTTC. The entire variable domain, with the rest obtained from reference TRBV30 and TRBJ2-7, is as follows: SQTIHQWPATLVQPVGSPLSLECTVEGTSNPNLYWYRQAAGRGLQLLFYSVGIGQISSEVPQNLSASRPQDRQFILSSKKLLLSDSGFYLCAWEQGAGDEQYFGPGTRLTVT.

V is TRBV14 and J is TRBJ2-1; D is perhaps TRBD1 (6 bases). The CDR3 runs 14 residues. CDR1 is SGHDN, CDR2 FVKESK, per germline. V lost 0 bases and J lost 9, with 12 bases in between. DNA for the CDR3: TGTGCCAGCAGCCAAGATTGGGGGCTTGGTGAGCAGTTCTTC. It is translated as CASSQDWGLGEQFF.

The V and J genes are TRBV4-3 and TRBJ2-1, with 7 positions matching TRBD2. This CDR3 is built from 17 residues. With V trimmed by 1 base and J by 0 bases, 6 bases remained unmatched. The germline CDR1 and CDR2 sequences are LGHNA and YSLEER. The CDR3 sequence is CASSQGPLADSYNEQFF. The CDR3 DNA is TGCGCCAGCAGCCAAGGGCCGCTAGCGGACTCCTACAATGAGCAGTTCTTC.